This T cell receptor beta chain came from a study of blood T cell repertoires in COVID-19. One Seattle source followed patients from active infection through their disease course. Trimming removed 1 base from V and 2 bases from J; junction bases left unmatched: 5. Germline V lookup: CDR1 KGHSH, CDR2 LQKENI. This CDR3 region has 17 residues. Under the authors' procedure: Amplifying reference gene primers gave estimates of nucleated cell counts. The method was immunoSEQ multiplex PCR; TCRdb's version includes in-frame clones alone and lacks a portion of them. Clone size and V and J calls were adopted from that table, with D and trimming inferred from the DNA. The table lists 150,000 to 180,000 clones, roughly 84% of them singletons, with about an eighth in the top ten.

This clonotype was obtained from a woman between 55 and 75 years old with COVID-19, enrolled during active disease. Sequences were obtained from peripheral blood. The chain links TRBV18 to TRBJ1-5, with 10 bases fitting TRBD1. The CDR3 region has the DNA TGTGCCAGCTCACCACAGGGACAGGGGAGAGGCAATCAGCCCCAGCATTTT. It yields the protein CASSPQGQGRGNQPQHF. The full variable domain, rest sourced from reference TRBV18 and TRBJ1-5, is NAGVMQNPRHLVRRRGQEARLRCSPMKGHSHVYWYRQLPEEGLKFMVYLQKENIIDESGMPKERFSAEFPKEGPSILRIQQVVRGDSAAYFCASSPQGQGRGNQPQHFGDGTRLSIL.